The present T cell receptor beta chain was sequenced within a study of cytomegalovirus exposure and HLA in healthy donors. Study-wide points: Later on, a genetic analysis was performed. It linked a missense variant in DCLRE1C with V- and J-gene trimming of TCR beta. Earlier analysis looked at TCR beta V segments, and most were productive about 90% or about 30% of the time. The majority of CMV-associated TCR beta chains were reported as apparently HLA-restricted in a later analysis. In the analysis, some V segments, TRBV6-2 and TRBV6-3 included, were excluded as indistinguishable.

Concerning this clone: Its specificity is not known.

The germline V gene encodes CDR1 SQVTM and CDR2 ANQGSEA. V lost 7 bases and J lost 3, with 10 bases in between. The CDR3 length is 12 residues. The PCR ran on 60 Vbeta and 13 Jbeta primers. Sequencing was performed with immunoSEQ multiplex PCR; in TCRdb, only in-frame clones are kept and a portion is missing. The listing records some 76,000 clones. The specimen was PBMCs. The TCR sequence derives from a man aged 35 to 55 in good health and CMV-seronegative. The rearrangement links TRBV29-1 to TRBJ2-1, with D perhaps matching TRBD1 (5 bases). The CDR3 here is CSASDSYNEQFF. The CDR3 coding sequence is TGCAGCGCCTCAGACAGCTACAATGAGCAGTTCTTC.